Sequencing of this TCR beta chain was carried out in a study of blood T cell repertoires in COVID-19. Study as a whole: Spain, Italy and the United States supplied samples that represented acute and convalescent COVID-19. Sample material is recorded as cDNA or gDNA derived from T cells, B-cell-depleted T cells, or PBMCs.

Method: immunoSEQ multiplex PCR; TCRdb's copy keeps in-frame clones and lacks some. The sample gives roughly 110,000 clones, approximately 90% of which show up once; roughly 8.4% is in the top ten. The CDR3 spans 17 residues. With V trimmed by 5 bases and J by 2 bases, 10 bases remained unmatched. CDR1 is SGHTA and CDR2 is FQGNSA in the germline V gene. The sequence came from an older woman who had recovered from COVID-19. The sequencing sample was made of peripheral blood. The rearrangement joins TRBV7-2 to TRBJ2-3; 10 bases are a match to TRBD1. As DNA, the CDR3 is TGTGCCAGCAGCCGGACAGGGGGGGCGAGGAACACAGATACGCAGTATTTT. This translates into CASSRTGGARNTDTQYF. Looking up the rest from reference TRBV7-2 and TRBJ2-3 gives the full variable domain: GAGVSQSPSNKVTEKGKDVELRCDPISGHTALYWYRQSLGQGLEFLIYFQGNSAPDKSGLPSDRFSAERTGGSVSTLTIQRTQQEDSAVYLCASSRTGGARNTDTQYFGPGTRLTVL.